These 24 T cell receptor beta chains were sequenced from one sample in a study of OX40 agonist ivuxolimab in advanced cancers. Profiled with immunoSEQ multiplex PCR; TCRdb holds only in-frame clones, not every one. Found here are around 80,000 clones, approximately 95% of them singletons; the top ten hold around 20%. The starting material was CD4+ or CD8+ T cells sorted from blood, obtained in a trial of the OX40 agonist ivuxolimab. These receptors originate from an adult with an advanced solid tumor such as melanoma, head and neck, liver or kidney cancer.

The CDR3 DNA follows: TGTGCCAGCAGCGAAGAGGGGAAAGCGGCTGAAGCTTTCTTT. Its protein product is CASSEEGKAAEAFF. The chain employs TRBV9 and TRBJ1-1; possible D gene TRBD1, 5 bases. The CDR3 sequence is 14 residues long. From germline, CDR1 is SGDLS and CDR2 YYNGEE. V was shortened by 3 bases and J by 6 bases, with 15 bases between the two germline ends. The complete variable domain, with remaining parts taken from reference TRBV9 and TRBJ1-1, reads DSGVTQTPKHLITATGQRVTLRCSPRSGDLSVYWYQQSLDQGLQFLIQYYNGEERAKGNILERFSAQQFPDLHSELNLSSLELGDSALYFCASSEEGKAAEAFFGQGTRLTVV.

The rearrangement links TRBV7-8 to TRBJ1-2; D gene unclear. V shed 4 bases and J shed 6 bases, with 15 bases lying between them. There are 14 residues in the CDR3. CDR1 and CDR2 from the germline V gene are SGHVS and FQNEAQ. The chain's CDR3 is CASSSRWANNGYTF. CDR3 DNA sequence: TGTGCCAGCAGCTCCAGGTGGGCAAACAATGGCTACACCTTC.

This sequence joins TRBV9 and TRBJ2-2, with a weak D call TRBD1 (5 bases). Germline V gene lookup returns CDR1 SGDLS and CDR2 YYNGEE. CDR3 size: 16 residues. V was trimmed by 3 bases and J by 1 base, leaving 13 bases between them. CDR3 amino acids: CASSGDSLVNTGELFF. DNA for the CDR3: TGTGCCAGCAGCGGCGACAGTCTTGTGAACACCGGGGAGCTGTTTTTT.

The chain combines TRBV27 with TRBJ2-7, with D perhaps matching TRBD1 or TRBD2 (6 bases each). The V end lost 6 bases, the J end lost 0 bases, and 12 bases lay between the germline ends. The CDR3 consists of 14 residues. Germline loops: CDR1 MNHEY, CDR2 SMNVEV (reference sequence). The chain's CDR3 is CASSPEGDSYEQYF. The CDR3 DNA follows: TGTGCCAGCAGCCCGGAGGGGGACTCCTACGAGCAGTACTTC.

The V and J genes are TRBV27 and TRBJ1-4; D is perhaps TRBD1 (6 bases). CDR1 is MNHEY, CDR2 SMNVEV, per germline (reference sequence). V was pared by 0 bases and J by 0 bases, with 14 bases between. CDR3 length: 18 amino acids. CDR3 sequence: CASSLSPAQGTTNEKLFF. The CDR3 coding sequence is TGTGCCAGCAGTTTATCGCCCGCGCAGGGGACAACTAATGAAAAACTGTTTTTT.

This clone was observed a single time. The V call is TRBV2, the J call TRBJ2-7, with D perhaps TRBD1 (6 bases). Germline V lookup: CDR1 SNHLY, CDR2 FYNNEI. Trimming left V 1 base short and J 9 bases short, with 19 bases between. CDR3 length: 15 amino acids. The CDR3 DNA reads TGTGCCAGCAGTGAAGGACAGGCCCCCATTCAGGGGCAGTACTTC. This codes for CASSEGQAPIQGQYF.

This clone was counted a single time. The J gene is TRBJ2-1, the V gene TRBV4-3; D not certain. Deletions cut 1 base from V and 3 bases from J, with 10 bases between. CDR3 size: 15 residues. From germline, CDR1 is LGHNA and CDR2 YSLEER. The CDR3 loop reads CASSQGEGSYNEQFF. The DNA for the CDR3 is TGCGCCAGCAGCCAAGGGGAAGGAAGCTACAATGAGCAGTTCTTC.

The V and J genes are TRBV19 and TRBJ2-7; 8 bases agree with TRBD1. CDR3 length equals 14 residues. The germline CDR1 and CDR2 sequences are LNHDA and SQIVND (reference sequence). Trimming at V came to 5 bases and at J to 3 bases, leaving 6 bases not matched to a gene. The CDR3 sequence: CASSFGTGLYEQYF. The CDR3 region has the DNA TGTGCCAGTAGTTTCGGGACAGGCCTCTACGAGCAGTACTTC.

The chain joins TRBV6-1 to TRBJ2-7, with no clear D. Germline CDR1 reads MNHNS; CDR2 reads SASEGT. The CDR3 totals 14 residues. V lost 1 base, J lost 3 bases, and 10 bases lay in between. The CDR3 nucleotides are TGTGCCAGCAGTGAAGTCGTGTCGGACTACGAGCAGTACTTC. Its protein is CASSEVVSDYEQYF.

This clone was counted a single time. CDR3 bases: TGTGCCAGCAGCTCCCCGACTAGCGGGGGCCAGAAATACAATGAGCAGTTCTTC. It encodes CASSSPTSGGQKYNEQFF. The V and J genes are TRBV7-2 and TRBJ2-1, with 12 bases identical to TRBD2. The V gene end was trimmed by 4 bases and the J gene end by 4 bases; junction bases not matched to a gene: 11. The CDR3 loop spans 18 amino acids. Germline CDR1 and CDR2: SGHTA and FQGNSA.

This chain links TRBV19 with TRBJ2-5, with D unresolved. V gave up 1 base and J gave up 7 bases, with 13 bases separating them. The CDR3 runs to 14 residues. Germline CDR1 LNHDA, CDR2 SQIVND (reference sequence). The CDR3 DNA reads TGTGCCAGTAGTATAGGGCAGCGAGATGGGACCCAGTACTTC. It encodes CASSIGQRDGTQYF. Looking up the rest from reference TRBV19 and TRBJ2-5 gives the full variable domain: DGGITQSPKYLFRKEGQNVTLSCEQNLNHDAMYWYRQDPGQGLRLIYYSQIVNDFQKGDIAEGYSVSREKKESFPLTVTSAQKNPTAFYLCASSIGQRDGTQYFGPGTRLLVL.

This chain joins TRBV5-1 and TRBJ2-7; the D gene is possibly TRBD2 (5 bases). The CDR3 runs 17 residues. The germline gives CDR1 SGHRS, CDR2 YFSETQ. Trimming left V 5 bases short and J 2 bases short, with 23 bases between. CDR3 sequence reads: CASSSASSLVSAYEQYF. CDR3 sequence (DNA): TGCGCCAGCAGTTCGGCGTCCTCACTAGTATCAGCCTACGAGCAGTACTTC.

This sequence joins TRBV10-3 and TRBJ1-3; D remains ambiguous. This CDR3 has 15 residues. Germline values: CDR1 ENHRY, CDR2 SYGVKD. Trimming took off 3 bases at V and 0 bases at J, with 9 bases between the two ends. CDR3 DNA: TGTGCCATCAGTGAAAGCGCTTTCTCTGGAAACACCATATATTTT. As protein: CAISESAFSGNTIYF.

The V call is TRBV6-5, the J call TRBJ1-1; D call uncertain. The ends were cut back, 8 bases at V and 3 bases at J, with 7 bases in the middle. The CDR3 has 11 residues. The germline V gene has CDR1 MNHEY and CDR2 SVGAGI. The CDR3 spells CASGGDTEAFF. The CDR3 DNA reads TGTGCCAGCGGCGGAGACACTGAAGCTTTCTTT.

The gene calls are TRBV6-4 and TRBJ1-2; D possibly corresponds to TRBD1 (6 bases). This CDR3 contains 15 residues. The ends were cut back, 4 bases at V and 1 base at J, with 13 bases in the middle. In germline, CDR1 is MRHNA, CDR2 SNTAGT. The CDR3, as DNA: TGTGCCAGCAGTGCACAGGGTCTGGTTAACTATGGCTACACCTTC. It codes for CASSAQGLVNYGYTF.

CDR3 sequence: CASSAGNEQFF. The CDR3 coding sequence is TGTGCCAGCAGCGCCGGTAATGAGCAGTTCTTC. The chain employs TRBV7-9 and TRBJ2-1; unclear D gene. Germline V CDR1 and CDR2: SEHNR, FQNEAQ (reference sequence). V shed 5 bases and J shed 7 bases, with 6 bases lying between them. CDR3 length: 11 amino acids.

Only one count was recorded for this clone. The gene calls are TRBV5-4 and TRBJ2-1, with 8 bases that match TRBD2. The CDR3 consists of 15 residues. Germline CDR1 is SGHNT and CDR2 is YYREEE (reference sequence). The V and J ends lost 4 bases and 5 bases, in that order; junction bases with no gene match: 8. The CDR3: CASSLRGGDDNEQFF. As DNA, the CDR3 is TGTGCCAGCAGCCTCCGGGGGGGTGACGACAATGAGCAGTTCTTC.

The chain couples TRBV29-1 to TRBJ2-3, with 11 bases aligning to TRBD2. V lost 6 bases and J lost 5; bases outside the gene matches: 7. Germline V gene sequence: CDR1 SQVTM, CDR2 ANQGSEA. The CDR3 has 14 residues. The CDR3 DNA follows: TGCAGCGTCATGCTAGCGGGGGGTGGAGATACGCAGTATTTT. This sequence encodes CSVMLAGGGDTQYF.

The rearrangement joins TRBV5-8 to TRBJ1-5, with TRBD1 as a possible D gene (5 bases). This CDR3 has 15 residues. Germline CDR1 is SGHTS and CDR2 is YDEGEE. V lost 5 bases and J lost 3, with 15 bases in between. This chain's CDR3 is CASSGIGETNQPQHF. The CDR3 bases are TGTGCCAGCAGTGGGATAGGGGAAACCAATCAGCCCCAGCATTTT.

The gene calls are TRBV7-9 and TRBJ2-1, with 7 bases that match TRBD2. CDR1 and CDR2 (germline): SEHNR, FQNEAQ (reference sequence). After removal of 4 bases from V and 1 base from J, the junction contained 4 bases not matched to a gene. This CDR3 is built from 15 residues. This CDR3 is CASSYAGVSYNEQFF. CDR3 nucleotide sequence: TGTGCCAGCAGCTACGCGGGAGTGTCCTACAATGAGCAGTTCTTC.

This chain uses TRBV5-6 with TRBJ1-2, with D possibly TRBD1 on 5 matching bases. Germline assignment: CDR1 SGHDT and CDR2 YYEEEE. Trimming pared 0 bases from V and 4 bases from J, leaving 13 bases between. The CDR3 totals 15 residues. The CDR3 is CASSLGGGISYGYTF. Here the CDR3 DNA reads TGTGCCAGCAGCTTGGGCGGGGGGATCAGCTATGGCTACACCTTC.

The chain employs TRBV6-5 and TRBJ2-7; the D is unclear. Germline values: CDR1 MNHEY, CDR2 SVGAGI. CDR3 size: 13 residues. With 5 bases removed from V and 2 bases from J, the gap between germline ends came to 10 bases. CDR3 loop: CASSGEAPYEQYF. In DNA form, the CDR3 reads TGTGCCAGCAGTGGGGAAGCACCCTACGAGCAGTACTTC.

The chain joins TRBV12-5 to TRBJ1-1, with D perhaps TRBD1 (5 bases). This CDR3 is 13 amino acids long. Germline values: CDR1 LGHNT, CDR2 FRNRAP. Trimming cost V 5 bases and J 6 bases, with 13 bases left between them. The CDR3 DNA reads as TGTGCTAGTGGTCCCTCGGGACTTTCTGAAGCTTTCTTT. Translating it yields CASGPSGLSEAFF.

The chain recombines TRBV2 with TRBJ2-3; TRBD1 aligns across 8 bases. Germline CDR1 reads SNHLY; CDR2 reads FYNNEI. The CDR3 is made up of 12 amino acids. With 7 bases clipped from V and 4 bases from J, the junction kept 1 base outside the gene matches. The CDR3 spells CASKTGADTQYF. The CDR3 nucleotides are TGTGCCAGCAAGACAGGGGCAGATACGCAGTATTTT.